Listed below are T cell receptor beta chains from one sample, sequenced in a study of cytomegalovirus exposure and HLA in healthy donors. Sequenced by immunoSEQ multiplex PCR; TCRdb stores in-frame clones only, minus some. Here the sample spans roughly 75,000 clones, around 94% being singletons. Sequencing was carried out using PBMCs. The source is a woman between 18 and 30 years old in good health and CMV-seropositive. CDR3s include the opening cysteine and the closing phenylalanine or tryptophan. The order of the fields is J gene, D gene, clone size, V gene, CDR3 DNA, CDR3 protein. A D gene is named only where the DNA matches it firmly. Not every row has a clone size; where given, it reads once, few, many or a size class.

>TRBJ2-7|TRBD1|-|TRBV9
TGTGCCAGCAGCGTAGCAGGGGGCTATTTCTACGAGCAGTACTTC
CASSVAGGYFYEQYF
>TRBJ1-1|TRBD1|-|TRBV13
TGTGCCAGCAGTTTACTTCGGGACAGGGGGTCTGAAGCTTTCTTT
CASSLLRDRGSEAFF
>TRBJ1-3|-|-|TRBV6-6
TGTGCCAGCAGTGTACGGGGTTCTGGAAACACCATATATTTT
CASSVRGSGNTIYF
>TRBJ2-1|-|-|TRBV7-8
TGTGCCAGCAGCAATCGCATCGACCGGCCGGAGTACAATGAGCAGTTCTTC
CASSNRIDRPEYNEQFF
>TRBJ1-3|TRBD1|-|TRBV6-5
TGTGCCAGCAGTTCACAGGGGATGACTGGAAACACCATATATTTT
CASSSQGMTGNTIYF
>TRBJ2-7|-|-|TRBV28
TGTGCCAGCAGTTTTTGGAGGTCCTCCGAGCAGTACTTC
CASSFWRSSEQYF
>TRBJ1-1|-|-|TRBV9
TGTGCCAGCAGCCCCAAGGGCAGGGGGAACACTGAAGCTTTCTTT
CASSPKGRGNTEAFF
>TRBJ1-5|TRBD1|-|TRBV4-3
TGCGCCAGCAGCCAATTCCGGGACAGAGAACAGCCCCAGCATTTT
CASSQFRDREQPQHF
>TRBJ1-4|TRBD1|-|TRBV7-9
TGTGCCAGCAGCTCCCCAGGGGGCGGAACTAATGAAAAACTGTTTTTT
CASSSPGGGTNEKLFF
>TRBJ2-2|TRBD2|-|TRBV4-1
TGCGCCAGCAGCCAAGATTTGCTAGCGGGGGGGAACACCGGGGAGCTGTTTTTT
CASSQDLLAGGNTGELFF
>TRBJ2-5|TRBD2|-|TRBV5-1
TGCGCCAGCAGCTTGGCCGAGAGTAGCGGGAGGACCCAGTACTTC
CASSLAESSGRTQYF
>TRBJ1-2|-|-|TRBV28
TGTGCCAGCGCGACACCACACTATGGCTACACCTTC
CASATPHYGYTF
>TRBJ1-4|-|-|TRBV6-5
TGTGCCAGCAGGGGGCTGGGGAATGAAAAACTGTTTTTT
CASRGLGNEKLFF
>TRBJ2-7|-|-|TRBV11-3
TGTGCCAGCAGAGCCGGCGGGGTCTCCTACGAGCAGTACTTC
CASRAGGVSYEQYF
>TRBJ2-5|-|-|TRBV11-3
TGTGCCAGCAGCTTAGAGGGGCAGGGGTGGGAGACCCAGTACTTC
CASSLEGQGWETQYF
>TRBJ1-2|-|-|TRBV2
TGTGCCAGCAGTGAGGAACAGGGAGCAGGCTACACCTTC
CASSEEQGAGYTF
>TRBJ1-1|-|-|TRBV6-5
TGTGCCAGCAGTTGGGCAAGGAACACTGAAGCTTTCTTT
CASSWARNTEAFF
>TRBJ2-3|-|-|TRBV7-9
TGTGCCAGCAGCTTACAGGGCGCAGATACGCAGTATTTT
CASSLQGADTQYF
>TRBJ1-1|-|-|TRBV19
TGTGCCAGTAGTATAGATGGGGGCAGCGTGAACACTGAAGCTTTCTTT
CASSIDGGSVNTEAFF
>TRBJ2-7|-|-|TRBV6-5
TGTGCCAGCAGTTACGCCCGGGTTTCCTACGAGCAGTACTTC
CASSYARVSYEQYF
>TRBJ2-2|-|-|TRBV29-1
TGCAGCGTTGAATCGGGGGTATACACCGGGGAGCTGTTTTTT
CSVESGVYTGELFF
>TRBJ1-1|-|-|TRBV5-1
TGCGCCAGCACTCTACAGACGAACACTGAAGCTTTCTTT
CASTLQTNTEAFF
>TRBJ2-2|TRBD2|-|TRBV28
TGTGCCAGCAGTCCCGGGACTAGAATCGGGGAGCTGTTTTTT
CASSPGTRIGELFF
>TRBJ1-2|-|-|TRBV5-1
TGCGCCAGCAGCTTGTTGGGCACGGACTATGGCTACACCTTC
CASSLLGTDYGYTF
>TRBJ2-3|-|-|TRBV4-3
TGCGCCAGCAGCCAACAACTAGGTGGCACAGATACGCAGTATTTT
CASSQQLGGTDTQYF
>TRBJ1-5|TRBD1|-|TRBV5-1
TGCGCCAGCAGCCCCGGGACAGGGATGGAGCCCCAGCATTTT
CASSPGTGMEPQHF
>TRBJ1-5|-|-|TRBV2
TGTGCCAGCAGGGAGGAACGATCTAGCAATCAGCCCCAGCATTTT
CASREERSSNQPQHF
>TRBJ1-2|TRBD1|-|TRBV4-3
TGCGCCAGCAGCCGACAGGGGAAGGGTGGCTACACCTTC
CASSRQGKGGYTF
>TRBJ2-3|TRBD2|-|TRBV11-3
TGTGCCACCAGGACTAGCGGGGGCGGCACAGATACGCAGTATTTT
CATRTSGGGTDTQYF
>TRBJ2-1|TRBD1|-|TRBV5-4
TGTGCCAGCACGTTCTCCGGGACAGGGTCCAATGAGCAGTTCTTC
CASTFSGTGSNEQFF
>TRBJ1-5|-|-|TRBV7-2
TGTGCCAGCAGCTTATCGGGGGTCGATCAGCCCCAGCATTTT
CASSLSGVDQPQHF
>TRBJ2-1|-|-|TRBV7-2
TGTGCCAGCAGCTTAACTCGCCGGGGGCAGTTCTTC
CASSLTRRGQFF
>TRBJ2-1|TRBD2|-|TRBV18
TGTGCCAGCTCACGGGAGGGACGTGAGCAGTTCTTC
CASSREGREQFF
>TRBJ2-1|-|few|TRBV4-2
TGTGCCAGCAGCCAAGAGCCTTATTACAGCTCCTACAATGAGCAGTTCTTC
CASSQEPYYSSYNEQFF
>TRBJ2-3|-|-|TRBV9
TGTGCCAGCAGCGTAGCTAGAACACCAGATACGCAGTATTTT
CASSVARTPDTQYF
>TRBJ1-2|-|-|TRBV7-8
TGTGCCAGCAGCTCACAGGGAATCTATGGCTACACCTTC
CASSSQGIYGYTF
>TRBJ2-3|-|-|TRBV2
TGTGCCAGCAGTGAATTCGCAGATACGCAGTATTTT
CASSEFADTQYF
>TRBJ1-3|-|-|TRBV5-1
TGCGCCAGCAGCTTAGACAGTCTCTCGATCGGAAACACCATATATTTT
CASSLDSLSIGNTIYF
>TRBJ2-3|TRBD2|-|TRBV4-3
TGCGCCAGCAGCCAAGAGATAGCGGGGGCTAGCACAGATACGCAGTATTTT
CASSQEIAGASTDTQYF
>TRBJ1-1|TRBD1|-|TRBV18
TGTGCCAGCTCACCAACGGACAGGGTATATGACACTGAAGCTTTCTTT
CASSPTDRVYDTEAFF
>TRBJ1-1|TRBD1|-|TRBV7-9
TGTGCCAGCAGCCCCCAGGGGGAGGTCACTGAAGCTTTCTTT
CASSPQGEVTEAFF
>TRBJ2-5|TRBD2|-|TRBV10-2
TGCGCCAGCAGCCGAGAGGGACTAGACATCCAAGAGACCCAGTACTTC
CASSREGLDIQETQYF
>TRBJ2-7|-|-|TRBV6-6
TGTGCCAGCAGTTCCGAACTCAGGGACGAGCAGTACTTC
CASSSELRDEQYF
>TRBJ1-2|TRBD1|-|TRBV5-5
TGTGCCAGCAGCTTGGTTCCTGCAGGGGGCGAAGCATATGGCTACACCTTC
CASSLVPAGGEAYGYTF
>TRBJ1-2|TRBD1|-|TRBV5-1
TGCGCCAGCAGCATGGGACAGGGGAGAGACTATGGCTACACCTTC
CASSMGQGRDYGYTF
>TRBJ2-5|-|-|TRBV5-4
TGTGCCAGCAGCTATAGCGGCCAAGAGACCCAGTACTTC
CASSYSGQETQYF
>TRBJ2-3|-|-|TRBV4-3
TGCGCCAGCAGCCAAGAGGGGCCAGATACGCAGTATTTT
CASSQEGPDTQYF
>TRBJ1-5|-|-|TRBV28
TGTGCCAGCACCAGAGACGGGACTAATCAGCCCCAGCATTTT
CASTRDGTNQPQHF
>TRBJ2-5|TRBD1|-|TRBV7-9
TGTGCCAGCAGCAAAAGCAGGGACAGGGTCTTTGAGACCCAGTACTTC
CASSKSRDRVFETQYF
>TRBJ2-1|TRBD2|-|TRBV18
TGTGCCAGCTCACCGGGACTAGCGGACAATGAGCAGTTCTTC
CASSPGLADNEQFF
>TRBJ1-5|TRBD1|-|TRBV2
TGTGCCAGCAGGGACAGGGGGTATAATCAGCCCCAGCATTTT
CASRDRGYNQPQHF
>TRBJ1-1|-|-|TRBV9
TGTGCCAGCAGCCCCGAGGGAAATCCCTTAACTGAAGCTTTCTTT
CASSPEGNPLTEAFF
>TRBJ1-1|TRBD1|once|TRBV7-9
TGTGCCAGCAGCTCGCGGACAGGGGAGAGTGAAGCTTTCTTT
CASSSRTGESEAFF
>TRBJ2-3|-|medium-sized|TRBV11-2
TGTGCCAGCAGCTTAACTCCCGGGACAGATACGCAGTATTTT
CASSLTPGTDTQYF
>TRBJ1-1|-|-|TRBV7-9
TGTGCCAGCCTATCGAGGGCAGCTGAAGCTTTCTTT
CASLSRAAEAFF